This T cell receptor beta chain was documented in a study of blood T cell repertoires in COVID-19. Per germline, CDR1 KGHDR and CDR2 SFDVKD. CDR3 size: 15 residues. Trimming stripped 7 bases from V and 2 bases from J, with 16 bases between. Repertoires were generated with immunoSEQ multiplex PCR, while TCRdb's copy carries only in-frame clones and drops some. The repertoire holds about 210,000 clones, with 70% to 90% as singletons. Source material: peripheral blood. The receptor's source is a woman in her forties or fifties with active or convalescent COVID-19. The gene calls are TRBV24-1 and TRBJ1-1; D may be TRBD1 (5 bases). The DNA for the CDR3 is TGTGCCACCAGCGCTCGGGGGGGGTCAAACACTGAAGCTTTCTTT. It codes for CATSARGGSNTEAFF.